The 21 T cell receptor beta chains reported below all come from one sample, sequenced in a study of regulatory T cells in long-lasting Graves disease (dated by TCRdb to about 2021). Library prep was done by multiplex PCR. Sequencing took place on an Illumina HiSeq 4000. iRepertoire HTBI primers and Arm-PCR amplification of CDR3 regions were used to construct TCR beta libraries. TCRdb reran the public reads through fastp at Q25 and MiXCR, keeping productive beta chains. Here each entry gathers all rows of one CDR3 protein and keeps the most common genes and DNA. The sample data list a few hundred thousand distinct CDR3 sequences, and about a sixth of these were observed just once. Of the sample, roughly 23% is held by the ten largest clones. The time point label here, explained by the study, means: newly diagnosed GD, antithyroid drugs for less than 3 months. RNA was extracted from PBMCs in TRIzol for both TCR sequencing and RNA sequencing.

Sequenced material: peripheral blood mononuclear cells (PBMCs), taken at new diagnosis, from a patient treated with antithyroid drugs. The receptors were sampled from a female donor with Graves disease.

This clonotype was counted at least ten times. The V and J genes are TRBV3-1 and TRBJ2-1, with 8 bases matching TRBD1. With V trimmed by 0 bases and J by 5 bases, 9 bases remained unmatched. Germline CDR1 LGHDT, CDR2 YNNKEL (reference sequence). The CDR3 spans 17 residues. The CDR3 reads CASSQDIPRQGNNEQFF. Here the CDR3 DNA reads TGTGCCAGCAGCCAAGATATTCCGAGACAGGGGAACAATGAGCAGTTCTTC.

This clonotype was detected ten times or more. This chain connects TRBV28 to TRBJ2-7; 8 positions match TRBD1. The CDR3 loop spans 14 amino acids. The V and J ends lost 4 bases and 4 bases, in that order; junction bases with no gene match: 6. In germline, CDR1 is MDHEN, CDR2 SYDVKM. The CDR3 DNA reads as TGTGCCAGCAGTTCTTGGGACAGGCCGTACGAGCAGTACTTC. It translates to CASSSWDRPYEQYF. The variable domain in full, with the rest retrieved from reference TRBV28 and TRBJ2-7, is DVKVTQSSRYLVKRTGEKVFLECVQDMDHENMFWYRQDPGLGLRLIYFSYDVKMKEKGDIPEGYSVSREKKERFSLILESASTNQTSMYLCASSSWDRPYEQYFGPGTRLTVT.

At least ten counts were recorded for this clonotype. The chain is built from TRBV27 and TRBJ2-3; the D gene is possibly TRBD1 (6 bases). Germline assignment: CDR1 MNHEY and CDR2 SMNVEV (reference sequence). This CDR3 comprises 14 residues. V lost 7 bases, J lost 3 bases, and 14 bases lay in between. Here the CDR3 reads CASTSGDRTDTQYF. DNA of the CDR3: TGTGCCAGCACTTCAGGGGATAGGACAGATACGCAGTATTTT.

The V and J genes are TRBV24-1 and TRBJ2-1; TRBD2 matches 13 bases. The CDR3 has 17 residues. V was pared by 4 bases and J by 7 bases, with 9 bases of the junction left unmatched. Germline CDR1 is KGHDR and CDR2 is SFDVKD. In nucleotides, the CDR3 is TGTGCCACCAGTGACTTTCGGACTAGCGGGAGAGGTAATGAGCAGTTCTTC. This gives the protein CATSDFRTSGRGNEQFF.

This clonotype was observed at least ten times. V is TRBV27 and J is TRBJ2-7; D not resolved. CDR1 is MNHEY, CDR2 SMNVEV, per germline (reference sequence). Trimming shortened V by 0 bases and J by 5 bases, and 11 bases separated the two germline ends. The CDR3 is made up of 14 amino acids. The CDR3 DNA is TGTGCCAGCAGTTTATCGAGACCTCCTGACGAGCAGTACTTC. Protein product: CASSLSRPPDEQYF.

This clonotype occurred a few times. A much larger clone lies a single base off, so this may be a read error. The V call is TRBV28, the J call TRBJ2-7; D may correspond to TRBD1 or TRBD2 (5 bases each). Trimming shortened V by 5 bases and J by 7 bases, and 24 bases separated the two germline ends. This CDR3 has 16 amino acids. The germline V gene encodes CDR1 MDHEN and CDR2 SYDVKM. The CDR3 loop reads CASSAGGGSSYNEQYF. The CDR3 DNA sequence: TGTGCCAGCAGTGCTGGTGGGGGTAGCTCCTACAATGAGCAGTACTTC.

The chain uses TRBV12-3 or TRBV12-4 and TRBJ2-5; possibly TRBD1 for D (5 bases). V was shortened by 6 bases and J by 3 bases, with 11 bases between the two germline ends. The CDR3 is 13 residues long. CDR3 in amino acids: CASSRDRKETQYF. The CDR3 coding sequence is TGTGCCAGCAGCCGAGACAGAAAAGAGACCCAGTACTTC.

This clonotype was found many times. The chain employs TRBV19 and TRBJ1-2; 9 bases map to TRBD1. CDR1 is LNHDA and CDR2 is SQIVND in the germline V gene (reference sequence). After removal of 3 bases from V and 5 bases from J, the junction contained 7 bases not matched to a gene. The CDR3 is made up of 15 amino acids. DNA of the CDR3: TGTGCCAGTAGTATTCCGGGACAGGGAGGTTATGGCTACACCTTC. Its protein product is CASSIPGQGGYGYTF.

The chain uses TRBV7-9 and TRBJ2-3, with 10 bases lining up with TRBD2. With V trimmed by 10 bases and J by 5 bases, 18 bases remained unmatched. The CDR3 length is 17 residues. Germline values: CDR1 SEHNR, CDR2 FQNEAQ (reference sequence). Written as DNA, the CDR3 is TGTGCCACCCAGTCCAGCGGGAGGGCCATGGAGGTAGATACGCAGTATTTT. Residues: CATQSSGRAMEVDTQYF. The whole variable domain, remainder taken from reference TRBV7-9 and TRBJ2-3, is DTGVSQNPRHKITKRGQNVTFRCDPISEHNRLYWYRQTLGQGPEFLTYFQNEAQLEKSRLLSDRFSAERPKGSFSTLEIQRTEQGDSAMYLCATQSSGRAMEVDTQYFGPGTRLTVL.

This clonotype was recorded many times. The rearrangement uses TRBV7-8 and TRBJ1-1; the match to TRBD1 covers 7 bases. This CDR3 has 13 residues. The junction had 6 bases not matched to a gene; V was cut back by 4 bases and J by 7 bases. Germline values: CDR1 SGHVS, CDR2 FQNEAQ. CDR3 region: CASSSYRGDEAFF. CDR3 nucleotides: TGTGCCAGCAGCTCCTACAGGGGTGATGAAGCTTTCTTT.

In its sample, this clonotype was seen many times. The rearrangement links TRBV3-1 to TRBJ2-1; perhaps TRBD2 as D (5 bases). CDR1 is LGHDT and CDR2 is YNNKEL in the germline V gene (reference sequence). The V end lost 4 bases, the J end lost 6 bases, and 13 bases lay between the germline ends. The CDR3 spans 14 residues. The CDR3 sequence: CASSPAWLANEQFF. The CDR3 DNA is TGTGCCAGCAGCCCTGCCTGGCTAGCCAATGAGCAGTTCTTC.

Of note for this clonotype: Mismatch with germline at one junction end may stem from a read error. The rearrangement links TRBV6-1 to TRBJ2-1, with 11 bases that match TRBD2. CDR1 is MNHNS and CDR2 is SASEGT in the germline V gene. The CDR3 is made up of 14 amino acids. CDR3 DNA sequence: TGTGCCAGCAGTGAAGCGGATGGGACTAGCGGCCAGTTTTTC. This encodes CASSEADGTSGQFF.

In its sample, this clonotype was seen a few times. With only one base between it and a far larger clone, this is likely a read error. The chain recombines TRBV11-2 with TRBJ2-1; 10 bases match TRBD2. The J call could be wrong; TRBJ2-3 is a better fit for the DNA end. The length of the CDR3 is 17 residues. The germline gives CDR1 SGHAT, CDR2 FQNNGV. In DNA, the CDR3 is TGTGCCAGCAGGGGATTGACTAGCGGGTATTCCACAGGTACGCAGTATTTT. This encodes CASRGLTSGYSTGTQYF.

The DNA for the CDR3 is TGTGCCAGCAGCTTACTCTCGGTCCATGAGCAGTTCTTC. It specifies CASSLLSVHEQFF. This chain uses TRBV11-1 with TRBJ2-1, with D hard to call. Germline V gene data show CDR1 as SGHAT and CDR2 as FQDESV (reference sequence). CDR3 length equals 13 residues. Trimming removed 2 bases at V and 8 bases at J, with 10 bases between.

This clonotype was seen only a few times. This chain links TRBV9 with TRBJ2-3, with D possibly matching TRBD1 (6 bases). The germline V gene encodes CDR1 SGDLS and CDR2 YYNGEE. The CDR3 loop spans 15 amino acids. V was trimmed by 1 base and J by 6 bases, leaving 15 bases between them. The CDR3 loop is CASSVRGSRADTQYF. The CDR3 DNA follows: TGTGCCAGCAGCGTAAGGGGGAGCCGGGCCGATACGCAGTATTTT. The variable domain in full, completed from reference TRBV9 and TRBJ2-3, reads DSGVTQTPKHLITATGQRVTLRCSPRSGDLSVYWYQQSLDQGLQFLIQYYNGEERAKGNILERFSAQQFPDLHSELNLSSLELGDSALYFCASSVRGSRADTQYFGPGTRLTVL.

This clonotype was recorded at least ten times. This chain links TRBV20-1 with TRBJ2-5; 10 positions match TRBD2. Germline CDR1 reads DFQATT; CDR2 reads SNEGSKA (reference sequence). J lost 1 base, V lost 1 base, and 9 bases had no gene match. The CDR3 has 17 residues. The CDR3 DNA reads as TGCAGTGCTAGAGCCCGAGCCGGACTAGCGGCCCAAGAGACCCAGTACTTC. It codes for CSARARAGLAAQETQYF.

This rearrangement joins TRBV6-2 or TRBV6-3 to TRBJ1-2, with 9 bases lining up with TRBD1. Germline V gene lookup returns CDR1 MNHEY and CDR2 SVGEGT. This CDR3 is built from 15 residues. V was pared by 2 bases and J by 8 bases, with 9 bases of the junction left unmatched. The CDR3 coding sequence is TGTGCCAGCAGTTACGCGCTCCGGACAGGGGAGGGCTACACCTTC. This gives the protein CASSYALRTGEGYTF.

This clonotype was seen at least ten times. V gene TRBV19 combines with J gene TRBJ1-2; no firm D call. The V and J ends lost 9 bases and 6 bases respectively, with 17 bases between them. This CDR3 has 13 amino acids. The germline gives CDR1 LNHDA, CDR2 SQIVND (reference sequence). The CDR3 nucleotides read TGTGCCAGCAAACTACGGCCTGAGAATGGCTACACCTTC. As protein: CASKLRPENGYTF.

This clonotype was picked up many times. The genes are TRBV27 and TRBJ1-2, with unresolved D. Germline V gene sequence: CDR1 MNHEY, CDR2 SMNVEV (reference sequence). V shed 5 bases and J shed 4 bases, with 11 bases lying between them. The CDR3 is made up of 13 amino acids. The CDR3 DNA is TGTGCCAGCAGTACCGCCGGGCTCTATGGCTACACCTTC. Amino acid sequence: CASSTAGLYGYTF.

The chain joins TRBV15 to TRBJ1-3; TRBD1 matches 8 bases. The CDR3 is 17 residues long. Germline loops: CDR1 LNHNV, CDR2 YYDKDF (reference sequence). V lost 5 bases to trimming and J lost 0 bases; unmatched junction nucleotides: 9. The CDR3 sequence is CATSVYRQGNSGNTIYF. CDR3 nucleotide sequence: TGTGCCACCAGCGTTTATCGACAGGGGAACTCTGGAAACACCATATATTTT.

This clonotype has a count of ten or more. The J gene is TRBJ1-1, the V gene TRBV29-1, with 7 bases lining up with TRBD1. Germline V gene data show CDR1 as SQVTM and CDR2 as ANQGSEA. J was trimmed by 1 base and V by 7 bases; bases with no gene match: 6. This CDR3 has 13 amino acids. CDR3 residues: CSGQGGGNTEAFF. The DNA for the CDR3 is TGCAGCGGACAGGGAGGAGGGAACACTGAAGCTTTCTTT. The full variable domain, with the rest looked up from reference TRBV29-1 and TRBJ1-1, is SAVISQKPSRDICQRGTSLTIQCQVDSQVTMMFWYRQQPGQSLTLIATANQGSEATYESGFVIDKFPISRPNLTFSTLTVSNMSPEDSSIYLCSGQGGGNTEAFFGQGTRLTVV.